This T cell receptor (beta chain) emerged from a study of OX40 agonist ivuxolimab in advanced cancers. The CDR3 is 11 residues long. CDR1 is MNHEY, CDR2 SVGAGI, per germline. V was cut by 7 bases and J by 13 bases, with 14 bases left in between. Overall study results and limits: CD4+ T cells averaged fewer expanded clones than CD8+ T cells.

The data were produced by immunoSEQ multiplex PCR, yet TCRdb's version contains in-frame clones alone and is incomplete. The table has some 96,000 clones, 70% to 90% seen once. Worth noting for this clone: Its antigen is still unknown.

This rearrangement joins TRBV6-5 to TRBJ2-1, with D possibly being TRBD2 (5 bases). The source was CD4+ or CD8+ T cells sorted from blood, collected in a trial of the OX40 agonist ivuxolimab. This receptor was identified in an adult with an advanced solid tumor such as melanoma, head and neck, liver or kidney cancer. The CDR3 region is CASIGSAGQFF. CDR3 in DNA: TGTGCCAGCATCGGCTCGGCGGGTCAGTTCTTC.